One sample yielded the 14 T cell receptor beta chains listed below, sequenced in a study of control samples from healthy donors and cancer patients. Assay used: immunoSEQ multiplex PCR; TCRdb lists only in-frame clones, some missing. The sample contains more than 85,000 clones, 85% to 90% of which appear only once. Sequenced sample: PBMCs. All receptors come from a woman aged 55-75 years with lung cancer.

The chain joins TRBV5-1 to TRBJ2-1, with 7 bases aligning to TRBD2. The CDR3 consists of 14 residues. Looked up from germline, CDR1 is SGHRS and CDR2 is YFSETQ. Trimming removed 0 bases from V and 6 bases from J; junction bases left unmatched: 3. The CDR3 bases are TGCGCCAGCAGCTTGGTAGCGGGCTCCAATGAGCAGTTCTTC. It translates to CASSLVAGSNEQFF.

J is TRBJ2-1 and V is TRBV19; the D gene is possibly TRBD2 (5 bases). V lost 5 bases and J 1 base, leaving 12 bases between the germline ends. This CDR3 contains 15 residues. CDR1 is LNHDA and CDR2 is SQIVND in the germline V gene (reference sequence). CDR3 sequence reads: CASSLLRDSYNEQFF. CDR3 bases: TGTGCCAGTAGTCTCCTCCGGGATTCCTACAATGAGCAGTTCTTC. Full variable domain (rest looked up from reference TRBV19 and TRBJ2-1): DGGITQSPKYLFRKEGQNVTLSCEQNLNHDAMYWYRQDPGQGLRLIYYSQIVNDFQKGDIAEGYSVSREKKESFPLTVTSAQKNPTAFYLCASSLLRDSYNEQFFGPGTRLTVL.

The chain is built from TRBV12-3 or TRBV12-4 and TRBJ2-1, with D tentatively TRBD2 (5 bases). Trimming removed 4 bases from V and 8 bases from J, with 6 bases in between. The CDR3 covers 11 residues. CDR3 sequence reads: CASSWRDEQFF. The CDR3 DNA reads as TGTGCCAGCAGTTGGCGGGATGAGCAGTTCTTC.

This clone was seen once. The DNA of the CDR3 is TGTGCCATCGGGCCGACAGGGATAAATTCACCCCTCCACTTT. Its protein is CAIGPTGINSPLHF. The chain has TRBV10-3 and TRBJ1-6; 7 bases fit TRBD1. The length of the CDR3 is 14 residues. Trimming at V came to 8 bases and at J to 7 bases, leaving 8 bases not matched to a gene. Per germline, CDR1 ENHRY and CDR2 SYGVKD.

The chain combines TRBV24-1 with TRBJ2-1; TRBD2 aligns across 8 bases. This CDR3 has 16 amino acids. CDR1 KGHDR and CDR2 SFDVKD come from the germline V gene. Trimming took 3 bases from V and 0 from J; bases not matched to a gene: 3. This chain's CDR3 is CATSDPTSGSYNEQFF. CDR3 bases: TGTGCCACCAGTGATCCTACTAGCGGCTCCTACAATGAGCAGTTCTTC.

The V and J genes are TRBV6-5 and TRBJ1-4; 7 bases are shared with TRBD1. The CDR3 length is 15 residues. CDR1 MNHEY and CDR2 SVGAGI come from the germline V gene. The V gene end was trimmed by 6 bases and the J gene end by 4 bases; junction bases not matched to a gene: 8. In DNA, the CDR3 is TGTGCCAGCAGGAGTACGACAGGGAGTAATGAAAAACTGTTTTTT. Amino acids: CASRSTTGSNEKLFF.

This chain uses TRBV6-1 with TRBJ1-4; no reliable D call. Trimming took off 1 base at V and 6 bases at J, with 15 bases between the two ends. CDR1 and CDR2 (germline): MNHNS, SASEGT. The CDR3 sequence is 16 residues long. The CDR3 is CASSEGGPSLYEKLFF. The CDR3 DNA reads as TGTGCCAGCAGTGAAGGGGGTCCTTCTTTATATGAAAAACTGTTTTTT.

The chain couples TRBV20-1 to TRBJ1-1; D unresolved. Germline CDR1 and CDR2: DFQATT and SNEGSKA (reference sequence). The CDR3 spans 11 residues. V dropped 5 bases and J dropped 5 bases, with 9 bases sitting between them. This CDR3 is CSARPRTEAFF. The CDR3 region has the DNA TGCAGTGCTCGGCCCCGAACTGAAGCTTTCTTT.

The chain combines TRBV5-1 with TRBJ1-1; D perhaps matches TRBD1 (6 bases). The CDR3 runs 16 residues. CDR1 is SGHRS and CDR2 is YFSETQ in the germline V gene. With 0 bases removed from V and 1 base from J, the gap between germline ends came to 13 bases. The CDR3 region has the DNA TGCGCCAGCAGCTTGGACGGGGGGCCGTCGAACACTGAAGCTTTCTTT. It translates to CASSLDGGPSNTEAFF.

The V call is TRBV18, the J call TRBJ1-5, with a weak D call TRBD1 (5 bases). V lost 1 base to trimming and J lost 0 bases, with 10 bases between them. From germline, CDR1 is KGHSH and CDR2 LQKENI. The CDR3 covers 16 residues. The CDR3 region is CASSPLSGTSNQPQHF. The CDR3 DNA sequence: TGTGCCAGCTCACCACTGTCAGGGACTAGCAATCAGCCCCAGCATTTT.

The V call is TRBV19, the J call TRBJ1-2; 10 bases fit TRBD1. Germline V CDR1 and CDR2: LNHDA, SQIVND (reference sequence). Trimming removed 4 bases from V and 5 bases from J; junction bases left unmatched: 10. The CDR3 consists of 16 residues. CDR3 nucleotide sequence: TGTGCCAGTAGTACACTCCGACAGGGGGCTTATTATGGCTACACCTTC. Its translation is CASSTLRQGAYYGYTF.

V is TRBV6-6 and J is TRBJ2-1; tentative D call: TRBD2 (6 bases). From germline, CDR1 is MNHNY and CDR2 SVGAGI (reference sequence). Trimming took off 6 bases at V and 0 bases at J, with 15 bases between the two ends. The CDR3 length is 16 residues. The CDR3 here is CASRKGDGSSYNEQFF. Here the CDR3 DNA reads TGTGCCAGCAGGAAAGGAGACGGGAGCTCCTACAATGAGCAGTTCTTC.

Written as DNA, the CDR3 is TGTGCCAGCAGTCCGGTCGGAGGGTTCAGTATTTCTGGGGAGCTGTTTTTT. The encoded protein is CASSPVGGFSISGELFF. The genes are TRBV6-6 and TRBJ2-2, with D tentatively TRBD2 (6 bases). The CDR3 is 17 amino acids. The V and J ends lost 5 bases and 8 bases respectively, with 24 bases between them. In germline, CDR1 is MNHNY, CDR2 SVGAGI (reference sequence).

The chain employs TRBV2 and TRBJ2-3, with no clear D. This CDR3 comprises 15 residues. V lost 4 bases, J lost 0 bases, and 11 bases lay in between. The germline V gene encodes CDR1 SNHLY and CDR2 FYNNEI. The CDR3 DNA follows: TGTGCCAGCAGTGTCAGGAAAACTAGCACAGATACGCAGTATTTT. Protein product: CASSVRKTSTDTQYF.